One and the same sample provided the 27 T cell receptor beta chains below, sequenced in a study of long-term antiretroviral therapy in people with HIV. Sequencing used immunoSEQ v3.0 at survey level. Libraries were prepared by immunoSEQ multiplex PCR; TCRdb keeps only in-frame clonotypes and omits some of them. The repertoire consists of tens of thousands of clones, with roughly 95% occurring once and the leading ten covering approximately 2.5%. The material was unsorted PBMCs, obtained 3.7 years after starting antiretroviral therapy. The receptor source for this set is a woman in her 50s with HIV.

The rearrangement joins TRBV6-5 to TRBJ1-6; maybe TRBD1 (6 bases). CDR3 length equals 15 residues. CDR1 is MNHEY, CDR2 SVGAGI, per germline. With 4 bases removed from V and 7 bases from J, the gap between germline ends came to 14 bases. This CDR3 reads CASSSFQGYNSPLHF. The CDR3 bases are TGTGCCAGCAGTTCCTTTCAGGGGTACAATTCACCCCTCCACTTT.

This clone showed up just a few times. The chain has TRBV29-1 and TRBJ2-7; 9 bases are shared with TRBD1. This CDR3 has 14 residues. CDR1 is SQVTM, CDR2 ANQGSEA, per germline. J was trimmed by 1 base and V by 4 bases; bases with no gene match: 5. DNA of the CDR3: TGCAGCGTTGCCGGGACAGGGTTTTCCTACGAGCAGTACTTC. Its translation: CSVAGTGFSYEQYF.

This clone has more than one count but fewer than ten. The J gene is TRBJ2-3, the V gene TRBV5-1; 7 bases agree with TRBD2. The CDR3 is 16 amino acids. In germline, CDR1 is SGHRS, CDR2 YFSETQ. Trimming removed 1 base from V and 3 bases from J; junction bases left unmatched: 8. CDR3 nucleotides: TGCGCCAGCAGCTTGTCCTCGGGGGGTTTGACAGATACGCAGTATTTT. It specifies CASSLSSGGLTDTQYF.

This rearrangement joins TRBV5-4 to TRBJ1-1; possible D gene TRBD1, 6 bases. With 3 bases removed from V and 1 base from J, the gap between germline ends came to 13 bases. Looked up from germline, CDR1 is SGHNT and CDR2 is YYREEE (reference sequence). This CDR3 comprises 15 residues. Written as DNA, the CDR3 is TGTGCCAGCAGCTCGGACAGCCGATCGAACACTGAAGCTTTCTTT. It specifies CASSSDSRSNTEAFF.

The V and J genes are TRBV29-1 and TRBJ2-7; the D gene could be TRBD1 or TRBD2 (5 bases each). Germline values: CDR1 SQVTM, CDR2 ANQGSEA. V was trimmed by 6 bases and J by 2 bases, leaving 14 bases between them. The length of the CDR3 is 13 residues. The CDR3 DNA is TGCAGCGTGAGAGGGGATTTGGCCTACGAGCAGTACTTC. It translates to CSVRGDLAYEQYF.

J is TRBJ1-2 and V is TRBV4-1, with D possibly being TRBD1 (6 bases). This CDR3 contains 15 residues. The germline CDR1 and CDR2 sequences are MGHRA and YSYEKL. Between the trimmed V and J ends, which lost 0 bases and 4 bases, there was a span of 12 bases. The CDR3 reads CASSQDRDKLYGYTF. The CDR3 bases are TGCGCCAGCAGCCAAGATAGGGACAAACTCTATGGCTACACCTTC.

CDR3 amino acids: CASSIQLSGANVLTF. The CDR3 coding sequence is TGTGCCAGTAGTATACAGTTATCTGGGGCCAACGTCCTGACTTTC. J is TRBJ2-6 and V is TRBV19; D is unresolved. The V gene's germline CDR1 is LNHDA and CDR2 SQIVND (reference sequence). The CDR3 contains 15 residues. The germline V and J ends were trimmed by 2 bases and 1 base, with 6 bases remaining between them.

The count of this clone is one. V and J are TRBV5-5 and TRBJ1-3, with D unclear. Germline assignment: CDR1 SGHKS and CDR2 YYEKEE (reference sequence). The V end lost 3 bases, the J end lost 0 bases, and 16 bases lay between the germline ends. The CDR3 loop spans 17 amino acids. CDR3 DNA sequence: TGTGCCAGCAGCTCTACCCCTGACACTGGCTCTGGAAACACCATATATTTT. Amino acids: CASSSTPDTGSGNTIYF.

A single count supports this clone. The chain couples TRBV6-6 to TRBJ1-1; D is unresolved. CDR1 MNHNY and CDR2 SVGAGI come from the germline V gene (reference sequence). V was pared by 7 bases and J by 4 bases, with 7 bases between. This CDR3 spans 11 amino acids. The DNA of the CDR3 is TGTGCCAGCATCTTCGGCACTGAAGCTTTCTTT. It codes for CASIFGTEAFF.

The CDR3 region has the DNA TGTGCCAGCAGCCCCCTTTGGGGTTCAAGCTCCTACGAGCAGTACTTC. Protein product: CASSPLWGSSSYEQYF. The J gene is TRBJ2-7, the V gene TRBV14; D gene unclear. V lost 4 bases and J lost 0, with 16 bases in between. This CDR3 has 16 residues. Germline V gene sequence: CDR1 SGHDN, CDR2 FVKESK.

The rearrangement uses TRBV5-5 and TRBJ1-1; no reliable D call. The V gene's germline CDR1 is SGHKS and CDR2 YYEKEE (reference sequence). V was pared by 1 base and J by 6 bases, with 13 bases between. There are 14 residues in the CDR3. Here the CDR3 DNA reads TGTGCCAGCAGCTTGTTTCTTGGTGTCCCTGAAGCTTTCTTT. Translating it yields CASSLFLGVPEAFF.

CDR3 residues: CASKIPGTLYGYTF. Written as DNA, the CDR3 is TGTGCCAGCAAAATCCCCGGGACTTTATATGGCTACACCTTC. The chain uses TRBV5-6 and TRBJ1-2, with a tentative D call TRBD1 (5 bases). The V gene's germline CDR1 is SGHDT and CDR2 YYEEEE. The CDR3 extends over 14 amino acids. The V end was cut by 6 bases, the J end by 5 bases, with 17 bases between.

V gene TRBV28 combines with J gene TRBJ1-2; D unclear. From germline, CDR1 is MDHEN and CDR2 SYDVKM. The CDR3 has 13 residues. Deletions cut 4 bases from V and 1 base from J, with 7 bases between. The CDR3 sequence: CASSSSGNYGYTF. The DNA for the CDR3 is TGTGCCAGCAGTTCATCCGGTAACTATGGCTACACCTTC.

This clone has only one observation. J is TRBJ2-7 and V is TRBV30, with TRBD1 matching 10 bases. The CDR3 length is 17 residues. Germline assignment: CDR1 GTSNPN and CDR2 SVGIG (reference sequence). The V and J ends lost 1 base and 4 bases, in that order; junction bases with no gene match: 13. The CDR3 sequence: CAWSALLQDRGEYEQYF. For the CDR3, the DNA is TGTGCCTGGAGTGCCCTTCTCCAGGACAGGGGGGAATACGAGCAGTACTTC.

This CDR3 reads CASSLDASGGAWETQYF. CDR3 nucleotides: TGTGCCAGCAGCTTGGATGCTAGCGGGGGGGCGTGGGAGACCCAGTACTTC. The V gene is TRBV5-4, the J gene TRBJ2-5; the match to TRBD2 covers 12 bases. Germline loops: CDR1 SGHNT, CDR2 YYREEE (reference sequence). Trimming took 0 bases from V and 5 from J; bases not matched to a gene: 8. This CDR3 comprises 17 residues. The full variable domain, its missing parts supplied by reference TRBV5-4 and TRBJ2-5, is ETGVTQSPTHLIKTRGQQVTLRCSSQSGHNTVSWYQQALGQGPQFIFQYYREEENGRGNFPPRFSGLQFPNYSSELNVNALELDDSALYLCASSLDASGGAWETQYFGPGTRLLVL.

As DNA, the CDR3 is TGTGCCAGCAGCCCCTATAGTGGGGCTACAGATACGCAGTATTTT. Translated: CASSPYSGATDTQYF. This sequence joins TRBV11-1 and TRBJ2-3; the D gene is possibly TRBD1 (5 bases). Trimming stripped 5 bases from V and 3 bases from J, with 15 bases between. CDR1 and CDR2 (germline): SGHAT, FQDESV (reference sequence). This CDR3 is built from 15 residues.

This chain links TRBV6-5 with TRBJ1-2; D perhaps matches TRBD1 (5 bases). The CDR3 is made up of 13 amino acids. Trimming took 7 bases from V and 12 from J, leaving 21 bases between them. CDR1 and CDR2 from the germline V gene are MNHEY and SVGAGI. CDR3 sequence: CASTSGQGGKNTF. The DNA of the CDR3 is TGTGCCAGCACCTCAGGTCAGGGAGGAAAAAACACCTTC.

The chain links TRBV27 to TRBJ2-7; TRBD2 might be the D (5 bases). This CDR3 has 13 amino acids. The germline gives CDR1 MNHEY, CDR2 SMNVEV (reference sequence). Trimming stripped 6 bases from V and 3 bases from J, with 12 bases between. In DNA form, the CDR3 reads TGTGCCAGCAGGTCCCTACTAGGCTACGAGCAGTACTTC. Translated, it gives CASRSLLGYEQYF.

This chain joins TRBV5-1 and TRBJ1-2, with D perhaps TRBD1 (6 bases). The CDR3 runs to 15 residues. V lost 0 bases and J lost 7, with 16 bases in between. In germline, CDR1 is SGHRS, CDR2 YFSETQ. CDR3 in amino acids: CASSLASSRGSGYTF. CDR3 bases: TGCGCCAGCAGCTTGGCCTCGTCCAGGGGCTCTGGCTACACCTTC.

For the CDR3, the DNA is TGTGCCAGCACTCCCCCGTATCCTATGAACACTGAAGCTTTCTTT. Its protein product is CASTPPYPMNTEAFF. The gene calls are TRBV6-6 and TRBJ1-1; no reliable D call. The CDR3 has 15 residues. Germline V gene lookup returns CDR1 MNHNY and CDR2 SVGAGI (reference sequence). V lost 7 bases, J lost 0 bases, and 15 bases lay in between.

The chain has TRBV7-9 and TRBJ1-1; tentatively, D is TRBD1 (6 bases). The CDR3 runs to 15 residues. Germline V lookup: CDR1 SEHNR, CDR2 FQNEAQ (reference sequence). The V and J ends lost 1 base and 9 bases respectively, with 18 bases between them. This CDR3 reads CASSLGGGRQMKAFF. The DNA of the CDR3 is TGTGCCAGCAGCTTAGGCGGGGGGCGGCAGATGAAAGCTTTCTTT.

The V call is TRBV15, the J call TRBJ2-5; 8 nucleotides agree with TRBD1. Losses at the gene ends were 0 bases for V and 4 bases for J; bases not matched to a gene: 7. The CDR3 is 16 amino acids. Germline loops: CDR1 LNHNV, CDR2 YYDKDF (reference sequence). CDR3 amino acids: CATSRDFRGRRETQYF. CDR3 DNA: TGTGCCACCAGCAGAGATTTCAGGGGGCGGCGAGAGACCCAGTACTTC.

The chain links TRBV18 to TRBJ1-6; 10 positions agree with TRBD1. CDR3 length: 14 residues. Germline CDR1 and CDR2: KGHSH and LQKENI. With V trimmed by 4 bases and J by 9 bases, 3 bases remained unmatched. CDR3 in DNA: TGTGCCAGCTCACTGGGACAGGGGCCTTCACCCCTCCACTTT. Its translation: CASSLGQGPSPLHF.

The chain joins TRBV27 to TRBJ1-5, with 8 bases fitting TRBD1. V was pared by 3 bases and J by 7 bases, with 5 bases of the junction left unmatched. Germline V gene data show CDR1 as MNHEY and CDR2 as SMNVEV (reference sequence). The CDR3 is 14 residues long. As DNA, the CDR3 is TGTGCCAGCAGTTTCCGGACAGGGCGGCAGCCCCAGCATTTT. Its protein product is CASSFRTGRQPQHF.

V usage is TRBV7-9 and J usage is TRBJ2-3; 9 nucleotides line up with TRBD1. The CDR3 contains 16 residues. Unmatched junction bases numbered 10, after V lost 5 bases and J lost 4 bases. The germline V gene encodes CDR1 SEHNR and CDR2 FQNEAQ (reference sequence). CDR3: CASSHAPGQGSDTQYF. The DNA for the CDR3 is TGTGCCAGCAGCCATGCACCGGGACAGGGCTCAGATACGCAGTATTTT. The full variable domain, in which reference TRBV7-9 and TRBJ2-3 provide the parts outside the CDR3, is DTGVSQNPRHKITKRGQNVTFRCDPISEHNRLYWYRQTLGQGPEFLTYFQNEAQLEKSRLLSDRFSAERPKGSFSTLEIQRTEQGDSAMYLCASSHAPGQGSDTQYFGPGTRLTVL.

The chain employs TRBV5-1 and TRBJ2-2, with a tentative D call TRBD1 (6 bases). The CDR3 extends over 17 amino acids. The germline gives CDR1 SGHRS, CDR2 YFSETQ. Deletions cut 3 bases from V and 1 base from J, with 16 bases between. CDR3 protein: CASSSIPGEWNTGELFF. In nucleotides, the CDR3 is TGCGCCAGCAGCTCAATTCCAGGGGAATGGAACACCGGGGAGCTGTTTTTT.

The chain links TRBV6-6 to TRBJ2-7; 10 bases line up with TRBD1. The CDR3 length is 14 residues. The V gene end was trimmed by 5 bases and the J gene end by 6 bases; junction bases not matched to a gene: 7. Germline CDR1 and CDR2: MNHNY and SVGAGI (reference sequence). CDR3 sequence: CASSIDRGQVEQYF. The CDR3, as DNA: TGTGCCAGCAGTATCGACAGGGGGCAAGTCGAGCAGTACTTC.